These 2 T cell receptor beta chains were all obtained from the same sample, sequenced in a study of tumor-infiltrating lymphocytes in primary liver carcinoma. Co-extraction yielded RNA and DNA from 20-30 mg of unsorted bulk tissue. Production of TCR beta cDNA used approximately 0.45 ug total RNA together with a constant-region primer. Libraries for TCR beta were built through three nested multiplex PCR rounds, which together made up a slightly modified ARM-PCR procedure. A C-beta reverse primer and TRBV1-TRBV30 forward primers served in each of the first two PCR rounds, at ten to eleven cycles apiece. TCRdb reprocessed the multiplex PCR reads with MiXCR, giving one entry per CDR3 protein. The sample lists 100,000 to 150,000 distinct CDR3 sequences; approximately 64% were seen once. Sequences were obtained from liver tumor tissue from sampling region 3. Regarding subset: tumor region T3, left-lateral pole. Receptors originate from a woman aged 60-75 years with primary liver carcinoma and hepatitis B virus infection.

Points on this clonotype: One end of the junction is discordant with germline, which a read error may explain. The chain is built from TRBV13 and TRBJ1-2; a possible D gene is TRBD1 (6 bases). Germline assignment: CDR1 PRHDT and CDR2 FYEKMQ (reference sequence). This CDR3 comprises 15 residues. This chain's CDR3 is CDSSPGDKPYYVYTF. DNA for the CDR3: TGTGACAGCAGCCCAGGGGACAAACCTTACTATGTCTACACCTTC.

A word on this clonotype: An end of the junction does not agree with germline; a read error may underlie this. The CDR3 here is CAGSYGQGSLSNQPQHF. The DNA of the CDR3 is TGTGCCGGCAGTTACGGACAGGGGAGTCTTAGCAATCAGCCCCAGCATTTT. This chain uses TRBV6-6 with TRBJ1-5; TRBD1 matches at 9 bases. CDR3 size: 17 residues. Germline values: CDR1 MNHNY, CDR2 SVGAGI (reference sequence).